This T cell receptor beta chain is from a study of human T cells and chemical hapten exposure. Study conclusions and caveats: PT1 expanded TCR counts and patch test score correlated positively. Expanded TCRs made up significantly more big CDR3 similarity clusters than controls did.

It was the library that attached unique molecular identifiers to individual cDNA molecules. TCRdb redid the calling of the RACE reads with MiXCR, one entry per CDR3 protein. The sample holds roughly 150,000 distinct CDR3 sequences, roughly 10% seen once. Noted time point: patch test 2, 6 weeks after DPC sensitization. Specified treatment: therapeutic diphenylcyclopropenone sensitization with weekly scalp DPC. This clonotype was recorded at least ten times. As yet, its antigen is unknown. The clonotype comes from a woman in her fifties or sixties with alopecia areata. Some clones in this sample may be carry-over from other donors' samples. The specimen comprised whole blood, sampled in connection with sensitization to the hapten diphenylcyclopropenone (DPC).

CDR3: CASRLRGRYEQYF. Here the CDR3 DNA reads TGTGCCAGCCGGCTGAGGGGGCGCTACGAGCAGTACTTC. The chain combines TRBV7-2 with TRBJ2-7, with 7 bases lining up with TRBD1. Unmatched junction bases numbered 7, after V lost 8 bases and J lost 3 bases. This CDR3 contains 13 residues. Germline CDR1 and CDR2: SGHTA and FQGNSA. Full variable domain (missing parts from reference TRBV7-2 and TRBJ2-7): GAGVSQSPSNKVTEKGKDVELRCDPISGHTALYWYRQSLGQGLEFLIYFQGNSAPDKSGLPSDRFSAERTGGSVSTLTIQRTQQEDSAVYLCASRLRGRYEQYFGPGTRLTVT.